This T cell receptor (beta chain) was sequenced during a study of glioma-infiltrating T cells after dendritic cell vaccination. Study context: Glioblastoma patients came from Phase I and II dendritic cell vaccination trials. Autologous tumor lysate was loaded overnight onto monocyte-derived dendritic cells grown about seven days with IL-4 and GM-CSF.

CDR1 and CDR2 (germline): SGHRS, YFSETQ. Trimming removed 4 bases at V and 3 bases at J, with 16 bases between. The CDR3 is 15 residues long. Regarding time point: after dendritic cell vaccination, including at tumor progression/relapse. Selection required adequate fresh-frozen tumor tissue plus more than two years' survival data. Concerning this clone itself: Its specificity is not known.

The protocol was immunoSEQ multiplex PCR, while the TCRdb copy is restricted to in-frame clones and leaves out a portion. The table lists roughly 100,000 clones, roughly 90% of them singletons. Overall study results and limits: Estimated pretreatment TIL content predicted outcome after dendritic cell vaccination.

The TCR originated in a human donor with glioblastoma. The rearrangement links TRBV5-1 to TRBJ1-1; D gene uncertain. The specimen was blood, collected after dendritic cell vaccination. The CDR3 here is CASSRGPGADTEAFF. The CDR3 coding sequence is TGCGCCAGCAGCCGCGGACCCGGAGCGGACACTGAAGCTTTCTTT.